The subject of this entry is one T cell receptor beta chain. No cognate antigen has been identified for it. No base quality values were provided; no much bigger clone lies one nucleotide off. This entry comes from a study of T cell changes during pregnancy in multiple sclerosis (dated by TCRdb to the late 2010s). Some background on the complete study: The study looked at changes in the T cell repertoire across pregnancy in women with multiple sclerosis.

The library was built by means of the immunoSEQ multiplex PCR assay. This immuneACCESS table, as held by TCRdb, lists in-frame sequences with V and J called but not all clones. Of the missing ones, under half trace to an unresolved V gene in checked studies; the others have no known cause. The table for this sample lists 79,000 or so clones; approximately 90% of them were counted only once. 1.5% to 2% of the sample lies in the top ten. The germline V gene gives CDR1 as SGHTA and CDR2 as FQGTGA. Relative to germline, V is missing 1 base and J is missing 7 bases, with 12 bases of the junction outside any gene match. The CDR3 goes from the cysteine to the phenylalanine over 16 residues. The entry retains the CDR3 DNA only, 48 bases that are in frame from base 1.

This specimen was peripheral blood, taken in the first trimester of pregnancy. The chain links TRBV7-3 with TRBJ1-2, with 7 central nucleotides matching TRBD1. The receptor comes from a female donor in good health, enrolled as a control in a pregnancy study. The encoded CDR3 is CASSLRRRGQGVGYTF. The nucleotide sequence is given as TGTGCCAGCAGCTTAAGACGCCGCGGGCAGGGGGTTGGCTACACCTTC.